One sample yielded the 10 T cell receptor beta chains listed below, sequenced in a study of shared clonotypes between healthy human individuals. Profiled with immunoSEQ multiplex PCR; TCRdb holds only in-frame clones, not every one. The data show roughly 1,000,000 clones, approximately 80% seen once. Sample: memory CD4+ T cells from PBMCs. Specified subset: CD45RA-negative fraction. The receptor source for this set is a man younger than 35 in good health. Some clones in this sample may be carry-over from other donors' samples.

The rearrangement joins TRBV6-1 to TRBJ2-3, with D perhaps TRBD2 (6 bases). V dropped 6 bases and J dropped 1 base, with 11 bases sitting between them. The CDR3 runs to 14 residues. Germline V gene sequence: CDR1 MNHNS, CDR2 SASEGT. The CDR3 spells CASRAGLGTDTQYF. CDR3 DNA sequence: TGTGCCAGCAGGGCGGGATTGGGCACAGATACGCAGTATTTT.

This clone was found a few times. One end of the junction is discordant with germline, which a read error may explain. The genes are TRBV2 and TRBJ2-7; 8 bases are a match to TRBD2. Germline CDR1 and CDR2: SNHLY and FYNNEI. The CDR3 has 11 residues. CDR3 coding DNA: TGTGCCAGCGATATTAACAGCGGGAGTATCTTC. Encoded protein: CASDINSGSIF.

Concerning this clone itself: Other DNA variants within this sample encode the same CDR3. The rearrangement uses TRBV5-1 and TRBJ2-3, with D perhaps TRBD1 or TRBD2 (5 bases each). The V gene lost 2 bases and the J gene lost 0 bases, with 10 bases spanning the gap. Germline values: CDR1 SGHRS, CDR2 YFSETQ. This CDR3 has 15 residues. CDR3 in DNA: TGCGCCAGCAGCTTCGGGGCCTCTAGCACAGATACGCAGTATTTT. This encodes CASSFGASSTDTQYF.

V and J are TRBV15 and TRBJ1-5; D remains ambiguous. Germline CDR1 is LNHNV and CDR2 is YYDKDF (reference sequence). V shed 1 base and J shed 0 bases, with 19 bases lying between them. The CDR3 sequence is 19 residues long. CDR3 amino acids: CATSRGRSALKFSNQPQHF. DNA of the CDR3: TGTGCCACCAGCAGAGGACGGTCGGCTTTGAAGTTTAGCAATCAGCCCCAGCATTTT. The complete variable domain, with remaining parts taken from reference TRBV15 and TRBJ1-5, reads DAMVIQNPRYQVTQFGKPVTLSCSQTLNHNVMYWYQQKSSQAPKLLFHYYDKDFNNEADTPDNFQSRRPNTSFCFLDIRSPGLGDTAMYLCATSRGRSALKFSNQPQHFGDGTRLSIL.

This chain uses TRBV15 with TRBJ1-1; no clear D. V was pared by 0 bases and J by 3 bases, with 11 bases between. CDR3 length: 15 amino acids. The germline V gene encodes CDR1 LNHNV and CDR2 YYDKDF (reference sequence). The CDR3 DNA sequence: TGTGCCACCAGCAGAGATCCCGGGCAAGACACTGAAGCTTTCTTT. Amino acid sequence: CATSRDPGQDTEAFF.

The chain uses TRBV29-1 and TRBJ2-7; D is unclear. V lost 3 bases, J lost 3 bases, and 9 bases lay in between. The germline V gene has CDR1 SQVTM and CDR2 ANQGSEA. This CDR3 region has 12 residues. The CDR3 loop is CSVEAWNYEQYF. The CDR3 coding sequence is TGCAGCGTTGAGGCTTGGAACTACGAGCAGTACTTC.

The V and J genes are TRBV5-5 and TRBJ2-1, with 9 nucleotides matching TRBD2. After removal of 2 bases from V and 4 bases from J, the junction contained 10 bases not matched to a gene. Per the germline V gene, CDR1 is SGHKS and CDR2 is YYEKEE (reference sequence). The CDR3 totals 17 residues. The CDR3 sequence: CASSFIAGLAPYNEQFF. The CDR3 nucleotides are TGTGCCAGCAGCTTTATTGCGGGACTAGCACCGTACAATGAGCAGTTCTTC.

The chain couples TRBV6-5 to TRBJ2-3; D perhaps matches TRBD1 (5 bases). V dropped 0 bases and J dropped 8 bases, with 18 bases sitting between them. Germline V gene data show CDR1 as MNHEY and CDR2 as SVGAGI. The CDR3 contains 16 residues. The CDR3, as DNA: TGTGCCAGCAGTTACTCCCCCGAGTTGGGTAGGGGTACGCAGTATTTT. Translated: CASSYSPELGRGTQYF.

This clone was counted ten times or more. The chain is built from TRBV10-2 and TRBJ2-1; no firm D call. The CDR3 contains 16 residues. Germline CDR1 is WSHSY and CDR2 is SAAADI. The V end lost 1 base, the J end lost 4 bases, and 14 bases lay between the germline ends. CDR3 sequence: CASSEFRGALYNEQFF. CDR3 bases: TGCGCCAGCAGTGAGTTTAGAGGCGCCCTATACAATGAGCAGTTCTTC.

This clone was seen a few times. The chain carries TRBV4-3 and TRBJ2-2, with a tentative D call TRBD2 (5 bases). This CDR3 region has 14 residues. V dropped 3 bases and J dropped 5 bases, with 10 bases sitting between them. Germline assignment: CDR1 LGHNA and CDR2 YSLEER. CDR3 DNA: TGCGCCAGCAGCCAGACGCCGGGGACCGGGGAGCTGTTTTTT. Translation: CASSQTPGTGELFF.